This entry features one T cell receptor beta chain sequence. The target antigen is unknown. The use of a sample-barcoded 5' primer and a J-beta primer mix characterized a second PCR of roughly 7 to 12 cycles. Each CDR3 protein gets one entry after TCRdb re-called the 5' RACE reads with MiXCR. The sample lists 750,000 to 950,000 distinct CDR3 sequences, 29% occurring once. The record originates from a study of blood T cells in healthy people across ages. General study results and limits: Considered underestimates were the diversity estimates obtained from one million T cells.

The study drew donors from healthy Caucasian individuals in Russia aged roughly 6 to 90. J lost 4 bases, V lost 6 bases, and 6 bases had no gene match. CDR3 length: 14 residues. Germline values: CDR1 SGHRS, CDR2 YFSETQ. These same data were also listed under a study on T cells of mothers and their children. This second study says: All donors were healthy and Caucasian; they were three mothers and their six children. Related and unrelated pairs show similar thymic shaping of TCR recombination output.

The sequencing sample was made of blood. The chain couples TRBV5-1 to TRBJ2-2, with 7 bases identical to TRBD1. This receptor was taken from a woman aged 40 to 49 in good health. CDR3 loop: CASIKGASTGELFF. The DNA of the CDR3 is TGCGCCAGCATTAAGGGGGCCAGCACCGGGGAGCTGTTTTTT.